The 20 T cell receptor beta chains listed next were all sequenced from one sample in a study of tumor and adjacent non-tumor tissue in lung cancer. Three rounds of nested PCR, following a modified ARM-PCR protocol, produced the TCRbeta library. MiXCR, run by TCRdb on the multiplex PCR reads, gives a single entry per CDR3 protein. Of approximately 90,000 distinct CDR3 sequences in the sample, less than 75% were seen once. The template was RNA from unsorted bulk tissue. Sequencing was done on a sample of lung tumor tissue. These receptor sequences come from a man aged 55 to 70 with non-small cell lung cancer.

Worth noting for this clonotype: This likely comes from a read error, as the CDR3 has no conserved phenylalanine or tryptophan at its end. The chain recombines TRBV5-6 with TRBJ2-7; perhaps D is TRBD1 or TRBD2 (5 bases each). The CDR3 loop spans 16 amino acids. Germline lookup yields CDR1 SGHDT and CDR2 YYEEEE. The CDR3, as DNA: TGCGCCAGCAGCCGGAGCCCAGGGACGGGGAGCTACGAGCAGTACCTC. This sequence encodes CASSRSPGTGSYEQYL.

This clonotype has just a few counts. With a much larger clone just one base away, this may be a read error. This chain uses TRBV29-1 with TRBJ2-1; 13 bases match TRBD2. The ends lost 8 bases at V and 14 bases at J; junction bases unmatched: 6. Germline loops: CDR1 SQVTM, CDR2 ANQGSEA. The CDR3 is 11 residues long. The DNA of the CDR3 is TGCAGCACCACGGGGACTAGCGGGAAGTTCTTC. Protein: CSTTGTSGKFF.

Concerning this clonotype: A much larger clone differs by one base, so this may be a read error. In this CDR3 the conserved last residue, phenylalanine or tryptophan, is missing, so a read error is likely. V usage is TRBV20-1 and J usage is TRBJ2-3; TRBD2 matches at 9 bases. This CDR3 has 16 amino acids. The trim removed 0 bases at V and 2 bases at J, leaving 6 bases unmatched. From germline, CDR1 is DFQATT and CDR2 SNEGSKA (reference sequence). CDR3 sequence (DNA): TGCAGTGCTAGAGATCTTCTAGCGGGACCCACAGATACGCAGTATTTA. The encoded protein is CSARDLLAGPTDTQYL.

This clonotype has a count of ten or more. Mismatch with germline at one junction end may stem from a read error. This sequence joins TRBV11-1 and TRBJ2-5; TRBD2 might be the D (6 bases). The CDR3 sequence is 17 residues long. Germline V gives CDR1 SGHAT, CDR2 FQDESV (reference sequence). The CDR3 DNA follows: TGTGCCAGCAGCCACGGGGACTGGGTAGGTGTAGAAGAGGCCCAGTACTTC. This sequence encodes CASSHGDWVGVEEAQYF.

There are many counts of this clonotype. The V call is TRBV11-2, the J call TRBJ2-3; a possible D gene is TRBD2 (7 bases). Germline V gene data show CDR1 as SGHAT and CDR2 as FQNNGV. This CDR3 spans 15 amino acids. The V and J ends lost 3 bases and 4 bases respectively, with 14 bases between them. The CDR3 sequence is CASSLGGAGADTQYF. CDR3 DNA: TGTGCCAGCAGCTTGGGGGGGGCCGGAGCAGATACGCAGTATTTT.

As for this clonotype: One junction end does not reproduce the germline sequence, and a read error may be involved. This chain uses TRBV11-2 with TRBJ2-1; D possibly matches TRBD1 or TRBD2 (5 bases each). The CDR3 has 17 residues. Germline V CDR1 and CDR2: SGHAT, FQNNGV. As DNA, the CDR3 is TGTGTCAGCAACTTAGTGGGGGAACTGCCTTACCGAGGAGAGCAGTTCTTC. Amino acid sequence: CVSNLVGELPYRGEQFF.

About this clonotype itself: This CDR3 is missing its conserved last phenylalanine or tryptophan, likely due to a read error. This chain uses TRBV6-6 with TRBJ2-7; TRBD1 agrees at 10 bases. CDR1 is MNHNY and CDR2 is SVGAGI in the germline V gene (reference sequence). V lost 9 bases, J lost 7 bases, and 18 bases stayed unmatched. The CDR3 sequence is 16 residues long. For the CDR3, the DNA is TGTGCCAGAGTTTGGGGACAGGGGTTCCAAAAGGGGGAGCAGTACCTC. Residues: CARVWGQGFQKGEQYL.

A word on this clonotype: Sequence at one end of the junction differs from germline and may be a read error. This rearrangement joins TRBV6-2 or TRBV6-3 to TRBJ1-2, with 7 bases aligning to TRBD1. This CDR3 comprises 14 residues. Germline V gene data show CDR1 as MNHEY and CDR2 as SVGEGT. CDR3 in amino acids: CASRQQGNDYVYTF. The DNA for the CDR3 is TGTGCCAGCAGGCAACAGGGGAATGACTATGTCTACACCTTC.

As to this clonotype: This clone may be a read error of a much larger clone one base away. The CDR3 nucleotides read TGTGGCAGCAGTGATTACAGGGGGGAGACCCAGTACTTC. Its protein product is CGSSDYRGETQYF. The chain joins TRBV2 to TRBJ2-5; TRBD1 agrees at 8 bases. The CDR3 covers 13 residues. Germline CDR1 SNHLY, CDR2 FYNNEI.

In the case of this clonotype: A read error may account for a junction end that differs from germline. The chain recombines TRBV29-1 with TRBJ2-1; possibly TRBD2 for D (5 bases). Germline assignment: CDR1 SQVTM and CDR2 ANQGSEA. This CDR3 region has 13 residues. CDR3 nucleotide sequence: TGTAGCGTTGATGCCGCCGGGCGGCATGGGCAGTTCTTC. This encodes CSVDAAGRHGQFF.

About this clonotype: This sequence may be a read error, since a much larger clone differs from it by one base. The chain is built from TRBV28 and TRBJ2-3; 7 bases fit TRBD2. The CDR3 runs to 15 residues. Per germline, CDR1 MDHEN and CDR2 SYDVKM. Here the CDR3 DNA reads TGTGTCAGCAGTTTTGGGGGGGTTGGGTCAGATACGCAGTATTTT. Translation: CVSSFGGVGSDTQYF.

CDR3 DNA sequence: TGTGCTAGTGGTCTCGCGCGTGACAGGCTACTACACTTT. Translation gives CASGLARDRLLHF. The J gene is TRBJ1-6, the V gene TRBV12-5, with a tentative D call TRBD1 (6 bases). CDR3 length equals 13 residues. Per the germline V gene, CDR1 is LGHNT and CDR2 is FRNRAP. The germline V and J ends were trimmed by 5 bases and 19 bases, with 21 bases remaining between them.

A remark on this clonotype: At one end the junction does not follow the germline gene, possibly because of a read error. This chain joins TRBV4-2 and TRBJ2-4; D is uncertain. This CDR3 has 16 residues. Germline CDR1 is LGHNA and CDR2 is YNFKEQ. The CDR3 is CASNQDATPRANIQYF. In DNA form, the CDR3 reads TGTGCCAGCAACCAAGATGCGACCCCCCGAGCGAACATTCAGTACTTC.

With regard to this clonotype: Since a much larger clone is just one base distant, this may be a read error. This chain links TRBV5-1 with TRBJ1-5; TRBD1 is a possible D gene (5 bases). CDR3 length equals 14 residues. Germline V gene sequence: CDR1 SGHRS, CDR2 YFSETQ. The CDR3 coding sequence is TGCGCCATCAGCTTGATGGGGGGGGATCAGCCCCAGCATTTT. It translates to CAISLMGGDQPQHF.

Comments on this clonotype: This could be a read error, since a much larger clone is one nucleotide away. The CDR3 loop reads CASITSSYNEQFF. The CDR3, as DNA: TGTGCCAGCATAACCAGCTCCTACAATGAGCAGTTCTTC. The gene calls are TRBV12-3 or TRBV12-4 and TRBJ2-1; unclear D gene. V was shortened by 7 bases and J by 0 bases, with 7 bases between the two germline ends. The CDR3 is made up of 13 amino acids.

For this clonotype: One end of the junction is discordant with germline, which a read error may explain. CDR3 DNA: TGTGCCAGCACCTATGGGGAAGCCGGGGAACTGTTTTTT. This gives the protein CASTYGEAGELFF. This rearrangement joins TRBV6-6 to TRBJ2-2; D might be TRBD2 (5 bases). Germline V gives CDR1 MNHNY, CDR2 SVGAGI (reference sequence). The CDR3 spans 13 residues.

This chain uses TRBV20-1 with TRBJ2-7; unclear D gene. The CDR3 has 12 residues. The V gene's germline CDR1 is DFQATT and CDR2 SNEGSKA (reference sequence). The CDR3 DNA is TGCAGAGCCACTCCAAACCTCTACGAGCAGTACTTC. Amino acid sequence: CRATPNLYEQYF.

This CDR3 is CATSRAEVSDTQYF. The CDR3 region has the DNA TGTGCCACCAGCAGAGCGGAAGTGTCAGATACGCAGTATTTT. This sequence joins TRBV15 and TRBJ2-3, with D unclear. Per the germline V gene, CDR1 is LNHNV and CDR2 is YYDKDF (reference sequence). Trimming pared 1 base from V and 4 bases from J, leaving 9 bases between. The CDR3 is 14 residues long.

A remark on this clonotype: At one end the junction does not follow the germline gene, possibly because of a read error. The chain joins TRBV6-5 to TRBJ1-1, with 7 bases aligning to TRBD1. There are 13 residues in the CDR3. In germline, CDR1 is MNHEY, CDR2 SVGAGI. The CDR3 spells CASRTIGGTEAFF. The CDR3 bases are TGTGCCAGCAGAACCATAGGGGGCACTGAGGCTTTCTTT.

Of note for this clonotype: At one end, the junction sequence differs from germline, possibly due to a read error. This sequence joins TRBV6-5 and TRBJ2-6; 8 nucleotides line up with TRBD2. Germline V gene sequence: CDR1 MNHEY, CDR2 SVGAGI. The CDR3 extends over 16 amino acids. Here the CDR3 reads CVSSYSGGSGANVLIF. The CDR3 coding sequence is TGTGTCAGCAGTTACTCGGGAGGGTCTGGGGCCAACGTCCTGATTTTC.